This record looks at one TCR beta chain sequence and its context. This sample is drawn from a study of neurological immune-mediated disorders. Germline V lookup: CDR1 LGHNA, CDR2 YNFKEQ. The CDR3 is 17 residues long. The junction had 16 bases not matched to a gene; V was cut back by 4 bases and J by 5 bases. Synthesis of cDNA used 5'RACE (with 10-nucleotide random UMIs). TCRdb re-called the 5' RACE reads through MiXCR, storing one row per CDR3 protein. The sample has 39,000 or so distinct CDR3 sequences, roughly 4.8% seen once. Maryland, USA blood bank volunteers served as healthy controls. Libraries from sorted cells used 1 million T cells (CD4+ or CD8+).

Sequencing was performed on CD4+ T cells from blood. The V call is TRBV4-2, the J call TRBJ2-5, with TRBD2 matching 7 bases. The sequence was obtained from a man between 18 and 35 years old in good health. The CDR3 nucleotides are TGTGCCAGCAGCCCTGTCGCCCCGGGACTACCAGGGGAGACCCAGTACTTC. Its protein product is CASSPVAPGLPGETQYF.